This entry lists 30 T cell receptor beta chains sequenced from one sample in a study of PD-1 blockade in classical Hodgkin lymphoma. In every patient, relapse followed autologous stem cell transplantation, while exposure to brentuximab vedotin differed. The data were produced by immunoSEQ multiplex PCR, yet TCRdb's version contains in-frame clones alone and is incomplete. This table has some 14,000 clones, just under 80% appearing once. Sequenced here: peripheral blood mononuclear cells (PBMCs), sampled at baseline. All receptors derive from a human donor with classical Hodgkin lymphoma.

Here the CDR3 reads CASIPRVGTGEFRTGELFF. The CDR3 nucleotides read TGTGCCAGCATCCCTCGTGTGGGGACAGGGGAGTTCAGGACCGGGGAGCTGTTTTTT. V usage is TRBV28 and J usage is TRBJ2-2; 10 positions match TRBD1. The germline V gene encodes CDR1 MDHEN and CDR2 SYDVKM. V shed 7 bases, J shed 5 bases, and the junction held 19 bases outside the gene matches. This CDR3 has 19 residues.

CDR3 bases: TGTGCCAGCAGCTTGGGACTAGCGGGGATCGGCTATGAGCAGTTCTTC. Translated: CASSLGLAGIGYEQFF. The V and J genes are TRBV5-4 and TRBJ2-1; 11 bases map to TRBD2. This CDR3 has 16 residues. Germline V gene data show CDR1 as SGHNT and CDR2 as YYREEE (reference sequence). Trimming at V came to 0 bases and at J to 8 bases, leaving 7 bases not matched to a gene.

The chain uses TRBV6-4 and TRBJ1-4; 9 nucleotides match TRBD1. The CDR3 is 16 residues long. Germline V gives CDR1 MRHNA, CDR2 SNTAGT. V gave up 5 bases and J gave up 7 bases; unmatched junction bases: 11. The CDR3 nucleotides are TGTGCCAGCAGTTCCTACCGGGACAGGGATCGTGAAAAACTGTTTTTT. Amino acid sequence: CASSSYRDRDREKLFF.

V is TRBV14 and J is TRBJ1-1, with 7 bases lining up with TRBD1. J was trimmed by 7 bases and V by 2 bases; bases with no gene match: 13. Germline V gene data show CDR1 as SGHDN and CDR2 as FVKESK. The CDR3 is 16 residues long. DNA of the CDR3: TGTGCCAGCAGCCAACCTCCGTCTGGCAGGGGGATTGAAGCTTTCTTT. Translating it yields CASSQPPSGRGIEAFF.

J is TRBJ1-6 and V is TRBV29-1, with 8 bases aligning to TRBD1. Germline values: CDR1 SQVTM, CDR2 ANQGSEA. The CDR3 has 14 amino acids. After removal of 7 bases from V and 9 bases from J, the junction contained 11 bases not matched to a gene. The CDR3 region is CSAQGASQGSPLHF. The CDR3 DNA sequence: TGCAGCGCGCAGGGGGCGAGTCAAGGTTCACCCCTCCACTTT.

The chain employs TRBV18 and TRBJ1-6, with 9 nucleotides matching TRBD1. With V trimmed by 1 base and J by 7 bases, 2 bases remained unmatched. Germline CDR1 reads KGHSH; CDR2 reads LQKENI. The length of the CDR3 is 15 residues. CDR3 in DNA: TGTGCCAGCTCACCACGGACAGGGGCCAATTCACCCCTCCACTTT. It encodes CASSPRTGANSPLHF.

This sequence joins TRBV7-8 and TRBJ2-5; D might be TRBD2 (6 bases). V lost 5 bases and J 5 bases, leaving 6 bases between the germline ends. The germline gives CDR1 SGHVS, CDR2 FQNEAQ. CDR3 length: 11 amino acids. Here the CDR3 reads CASSRGETQYF. The CDR3 DNA follows: TGTGCCAGCAGCCGGGGGGAGACCCAGTACTTC.

This clone was observed once. The rearrangement links TRBV5-5 to TRBJ2-1; TRBD1 is a possible D gene (5 bases). The CDR3 runs to 13 residues. The ends were cut back, 1 base at V and 9 bases at J, with 11 bases in the middle. CDR1 is SGHKS and CDR2 is YYEKEE in the germline V gene (reference sequence). CDR3 sequence (DNA): TGTGCCAGCAGCTTGCCAGGGCGGAGTGAGCAGTTCTTC. Protein: CASSLPGRSEQFF. The complete variable domain, with remaining parts taken from reference TRBV5-5 and TRBJ2-1, reads DAGVTQSPTHLIKTRGQQVTLRCSPISGHKSVSWYQQVLGQGPQFIFQYYEKEERGRGNFPDRFSARQFPNYSSELNVNALLLGDSALYLCASSLPGRSEQFFGPGTRLTVL.

The V and J genes are TRBV15 and TRBJ2-7; 7 bases map to TRBD1. After removal of 3 bases from V and 6 bases from J, the junction contained 5 bases not matched to a gene. Germline loops: CDR1 LNHNV, CDR2 YYDKDF (reference sequence). The CDR3 runs to 13 residues. CDR3 sequence reads: CATSSQTGTEQYF. CDR3 nucleotides: TGTGCCACCAGCAGTCAGACAGGGACCGAGCAGTACTTC.

The chain links TRBV14 to TRBJ2-5; 12 bases fit TRBD2. From germline, CDR1 is SGHDN and CDR2 FVKESK. V shed 5 bases and J 2 bases; nucleotides not matched to a gene: 3. The CDR3 totals 15 residues. The CDR3 loop reads CASSFLAGGQETQYF. The CDR3 DNA follows: TGTGCCAGCAGCTTTCTAGCGGGGGGGCAAGAGACCCAGTACTTC.

Only a few counts were recorded for this clone. The rearrangement joins TRBV7-3 to TRBJ2-3; possibly TRBD2 for D (6 bases). Trimming left V 5 bases short and J 0 bases short, with 15 bases between. The germline CDR1 and CDR2 sequences are SGHTA and FQGTGA. The CDR3 loop spans 16 amino acids. In DNA form, the CDR3 reads TGTGCCAGCAGCCAAGCGGGCGGGGCGAGCACAGATACGCAGTATTTT. As protein: CASSQAGGASTDTQYF.

V is TRBV30 and J is TRBJ2-1, with 9 bases that match TRBD2. Germline V CDR1 and CDR2: GTSNPN, SVGIG (reference sequence). This CDR3 comprises 15 residues. J was trimmed by 7 bases and V by 0 bases; bases with no gene match: 7. The CDR3 loop reads CAWSVWTSAKNEQFF. Written as DNA, the CDR3 is TGTGCCTGGAGTGTATGGACTAGCGCCAAAAATGAGCAGTTCTTC.

Only a few counts were recorded for this clone. This chain uses TRBV6-5 with TRBJ1-1, with no clear D. CDR3 length: 14 residues. V was clipped by 5 bases and J by 1 base, with 11 bases between them. Germline values: CDR1 MNHEY, CDR2 SVGAGI. The CDR3 reads CASSLQGWNTEAFF. The CDR3 DNA sequence: TGTGCCAGCAGTCTACAAGGGTGGAACACTGAAGCTTTCTTT.

The rearrangement uses TRBV27 and TRBJ1-2; a weak D match, TRBD1 (5 bases). Trimming removed 6 bases at V and 3 bases at J, with 17 bases between. CDR3 length equals 15 residues. Germline V CDR1 and CDR2: MNHEY, SMNVEV (reference sequence). This chain's CDR3 is CASRPLGEGDYGYTF. The CDR3 DNA is TGTGCCAGCAGGCCCCTGGGGGAGGGTGACTATGGCTACACCTTC.

This chain connects TRBV5-5 to TRBJ1-1; the D is unclear. Per germline, CDR1 SGHKS and CDR2 YYEKEE (reference sequence). V was trimmed by 1 base and J by 2 bases, leaving 9 bases between them. The CDR3 sequence is 14 residues long. The CDR3 DNA follows: TGTGCCAGCAGCTTGAGTGACATAAACACTGAAGCTTTCTTT. It codes for CASSLSDINTEAFF.

The chain is built from TRBV19 and TRBJ2-2, with D perhaps TRBD1 (6 bases). CDR1 and CDR2 (germline): LNHDA, SQIVND (reference sequence). The V end was cut by 5 bases, the J end by 6 bases, with 13 bases between. There are 14 residues in the CDR3. CDR3 region: CASSPTGWAGELFF. The CDR3, as DNA: TGTGCCAGTAGTCCCACAGGGTGGGCCGGGGAGCTGTTTTTT. The whole variable domain, remainder taken from reference TRBV19 and TRBJ2-2, is DGGITQSPKYLFRKEGQNVTLSCEQNLNHDAMYWYRQDPGQGLRLIYYSQIVNDFQKGDIAEGYSVSREKKESFPLTVTSAQKNPTAFYLCASSPTGWAGELFFGEGSRLTVL.

The genes are TRBV27 and TRBJ2-1; 11 nucleotides agree with TRBD2. The CDR3 has 17 residues. Losses at the gene ends were 2 bases for V and 0 bases for J; bases not matched to a gene: 3. Germline assignment: CDR1 MNHEY and CDR2 SMNVEV (reference sequence). CDR3 sequence: CASSLRLAGGSYNEQFF. DNA of the CDR3: TGTGCCAGCAGTTTAAGGCTAGCGGGGGGCTCCTACAATGAGCAGTTCTTC.

The rearrangement links TRBV7-8 to TRBJ1-3; no clear D. CDR1 and CDR2 from the germline V gene are SGHVS and FQNEAQ. This CDR3 is built from 14 residues. Trimming removed 5 bases at V and 5 bases at J, with 13 bases between. The CDR3 protein is CASSGELQRNTIYF. The CDR3 DNA reads TGTGCCAGCAGCGGAGAATTACAGCGAAACACCATATATTTT.

V usage is TRBV9 and J usage is TRBJ1-2; 7 bases fit TRBD1. The CDR3 loop spans 14 amino acids. From germline, CDR1 is SGDLS and CDR2 YYNGEE. V trimming: 0 bases; J trimming: 6 bases; junction bases outside the gene matches: 5. CDR3 nucleotides: TGTGCCAGCAGCGTAGCAGCACAGGGGAATGGCTACACCTTC. This codes for CASSVAAQGNGYTF.

The chain is built from TRBV6-5 and TRBJ1-5; D might be TRBD1 (5 bases). The CDR3 is 15 amino acids. The V and J ends lost 5 bases and 2 bases respectively, with 13 bases between them. Per germline, CDR1 MNHEY and CDR2 SVGAGI. CDR3 DNA sequence: TGTGCCAGCAGTGCTCCGGGGGGGGGCAATCAGCCCCAGCATTTT. This sequence encodes CASSAPGGGNQPQHF.

The V and J genes are TRBV5-1 and TRBJ1-6, with D perhaps matching TRBD1 (5 bases). Germline loops: CDR1 SGHRS, CDR2 YFSETQ. The CDR3 consists of 15 residues. The V end was cut by 1 base, the J end by 5 bases, with 10 bases between. CDR3 sequence: CASSLTGPDNSPLHF. The CDR3 DNA follows: TGCGCCAGCAGCTTGACGGGACCGGATAATTCACCCCTCCACTTT. Together with reference TRBV5-1 and TRBJ1-6, the CDR3 gives the full variable domain: KAGVTQTPRYLIKTRGQQVTLSCSPISGHRSVSWYQQTPGQGLQFLFEYFSETQRNKGNFPGRFSGRQFSNSRSEMNVSTLELGDSALYLCASSLTGPDNSPLHFGNGTRLTVT.

The J gene is TRBJ1-5, the V gene TRBV6-5; D gene uncertain. CDR1 is MNHEY and CDR2 is SVGAGI in the germline V gene. With 9 bases removed from V and 5 bases from J, the gap between germline ends came to 8 bases. CDR3 length: 11 residues. CDR3 protein: CASGRDQPQHF. Here the CDR3 DNA reads TGTGCCAGTGGTAGAGATCAGCCCCAGCATTTT.

The rearrangement uses TRBV11-1 and TRBJ2-7; 7 nucleotides align to TRBD1. The CDR3 contains 14 residues. J was trimmed by 4 bases and V by 5 bases; bases with no gene match: 8. Looked up from germline, CDR1 is SGHAT and CDR2 is FQDESV (reference sequence). The DNA for the CDR3 is TGTGCCAGCAGCCTGGGACAGCAAGGGTACGAGCAGTACTTC. Its translation: CASSLGQQGYEQYF.

V and J are TRBV28 and TRBJ2-7; D not certain. The CDR3 loop spans 13 amino acids. V was cut by 2 bases and J by 6 bases, with 11 bases left in between. CDR1 and CDR2 (germline): MDHEN, SYDVKM. The CDR3 region is CASSLTPRTEQYF. The CDR3 DNA reads TGTGCCAGCAGTTTAACACCCAGGACCGAGCAGTACTTC.

In nucleotides, the CDR3 is TGTGCCAGTGCATACAGGGACAACTATGGCTACACCTTC. Its protein product is CASAYRDNYGYTF. The genes are TRBV19 and TRBJ1-2; D may be TRBD1 (6 bases). CDR3 size: 13 residues. Germline V lookup: CDR1 LNHDA, CDR2 SQIVND (reference sequence). Trimming stripped 8 bases from V and 2 bases from J, with 12 bases between.

J is TRBJ1-2 and V is TRBV9; D ambiguous. CDR3 length: 13 amino acids. The V end was cut by 5 bases, the J end by 8 bases, with 16 bases between. Germline-derived CDR1 and CDR2 are SGDLS and YYNGEE. The CDR3 coding sequence is TGTGCCAGCAGTCTCACAGTAGGTGGAGGCTACACCTTC. This translates into CASSLTVGGGYTF.

This clone is labeled as medium-sized. V usage is TRBV28 and J usage is TRBJ2-7; unclear D gene. Germline V gene data show CDR1 as MDHEN and CDR2 as SYDVKM. V was cut by 2 bases and J by 0 bases, with 5 bases left in between. The CDR3 contains 13 residues. The CDR3, as DNA: TGTGCCAGCAGTTTAATTTCCTCCTACGAGCAGTACTTC. Protein sequence: CASSLISSYEQYF.

The count of this clone is one. The chain joins TRBV7-2 to TRBJ1-6, with D possibly matching TRBD1 (6 bases). This CDR3 comprises 15 residues. V was clipped by 0 bases and J by 4 bases, with 7 bases between them. Germline V gene data show CDR1 as SGHTA and CDR2 as FQGNSA. As DNA, the CDR3 is TGTGCCAGCAGCTTAGCCAGGGGTTATAATTCACCCCTCCACTTT. It yields the protein CASSLARGYNSPLHF.

The CDR3 protein is CASSVAYGTDTQYF. Written as DNA, the CDR3 is TGTGCCAGCAGCGTAGCCTACGGCACAGATACGCAGTATTTT. This sequence joins TRBV9 and TRBJ2-3; D is ambiguous. V was pared by 0 bases and J by 1 base, with 6 bases between. Germline V gene data show CDR1 as SGDLS and CDR2 as YYNGEE. The CDR3 extends over 14 amino acids.

V gene TRBV7-9 combines with J gene TRBJ2-1; 10 positions agree with TRBD1. J was trimmed by 7 bases and V by 3 bases; bases with no gene match: 12. This CDR3 is 17 amino acids long. The V gene's germline CDR1 is SEHNR and CDR2 FQNEAQ (reference sequence). The CDR3 region has the DNA TGTGCCAGCAGCTTCTTTGTCCTTTGGGACAGGGGTAATGAGCAGTTCTTC. It encodes CASSFFVLWDRGNEQFF.